This entry features one T cell receptor (beta chain) sequence. Its antigen is still unknown. Control samples came 1 year after myeloablative marrow transplants with methotrexate plus calcineurin inhibitor. This sample stems from a study of T cells after posttransplantation cyclophosphamide. Study-level findings and limits: After PTCy, TRB diversity resembled that of CNI/methotrexate controls. Donor-recipient repertoire similarity was low at 1-2 months, rising over year one. Skin or GI-infiltrating T cells shared few TRB sequences with blood.

Germline lookup yields CDR1 SGHTA and CDR2 FQGTGA. The V segment lost 5 bases and the J segment 7 bases; nucleotides outside the gene matches: 7. The CDR3 length is 15 residues. Assay: immunoSEQ multiplex PCR; the TCRdb copy retains only in-frame clones and omits some. The sample gives roughly 11,000 clones, approximately 82% of which show up once; about 3.5% is in the top ten. This sequence was found in a male patient aged 30 to 40 who received an allogeneic stem cell transplant from an unrelated donor, was CMV-positive, and had acute GVHD only. Some T cells here may be from the graft donor. The sequenced sample was PBMCs, obtained more than 350 days after allogeneic stem cell transplant with calcineurin inhibitor and methotrexate. The chain couples TRBV7-3 to TRBJ2-1; 11 bases align to TRBD2. DNA of the CDR3: TGTGCCAGCAGCCCCCGGACTAGCGGGTGGAATGAGCAGTTCTTC. This sequence encodes CASSPRTSGWNEQFF.